This T cell receptor beta chain was captured by sequencing in a study of T cell responses to AZD1222 COVID-19 vaccine. Study conclusions and caveats: Clonal diversity was possibly underestimated, and white British individuals and females predominated among donors.

Of note for this clone: Its antigen remains unknown.

The CDR3 totals 14 residues. With 3 bases removed from V and 0 bases from J, the gap between germline ends came to 8 bases. CDR1 is MDHEN and CDR2 is SYDVKM in the germline V gene. Here immunoSEQ multiplex PCR was the method, and the copy in TCRdb shows in-frame clones only, minus some. The sample has fewer than 100,000 clones, roughly 90% seen once. The source material was peripheral blood, sampled 28 days after the second AZD1222 dose. The source of this sequence is an adult who received the AZD1222 COVID-19 vaccine. The chain has TRBV28 and TRBJ2-5, with D tentatively TRBD2 (5 bases). CDR3 sequence: CASSFPGNQETQYF. DNA of the CDR3: TGTGCCAGCAGTTTTCCGGGGAACCAAGAGACCCAGTACTTC.